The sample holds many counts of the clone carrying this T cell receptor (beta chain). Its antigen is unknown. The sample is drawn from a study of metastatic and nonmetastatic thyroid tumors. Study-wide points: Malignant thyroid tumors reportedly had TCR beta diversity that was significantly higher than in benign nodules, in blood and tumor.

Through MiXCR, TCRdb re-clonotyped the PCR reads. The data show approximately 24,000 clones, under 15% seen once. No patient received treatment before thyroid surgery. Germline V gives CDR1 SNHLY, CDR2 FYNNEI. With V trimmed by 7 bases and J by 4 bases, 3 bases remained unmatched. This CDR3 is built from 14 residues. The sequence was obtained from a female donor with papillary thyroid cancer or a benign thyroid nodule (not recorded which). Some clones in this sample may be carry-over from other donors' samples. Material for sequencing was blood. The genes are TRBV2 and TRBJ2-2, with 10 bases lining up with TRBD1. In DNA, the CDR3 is TGTGCCAGCACCGGACAGGGGGGCACCGGGGAGCTGTTTTTT. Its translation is CASTGQGGTGELFF.